One T cell receptor beta chain is described in this entry. Its matching antigen is unknown. PCR was performed using 60 Vbeta and 13 Jbeta primers. Some clones are missing from TCRdb's copy, which holds only in-frame ones; the method was immunoSEQ multiplex PCR. The sample includes about 170,000 clones, 79% of them seen just once. This specimen comes from a study of cytomegalovirus exposure and HLA in healthy donors. Study as a whole: Earlier, almost 120 million unique TCR beta sequences were recovered from roughly 170 million T cells by an analysis.

Findings of the study overall: Common viral pathogens were later found to be apparently linked to several of the most significant clusters.

The V end lost 0 bases, the J end lost 0 bases, and 9 bases lay between the germline ends. The CDR3 consists of 15 residues. Germline V gives CDR1 MNHNS, CDR2 SASEGT. Input material: PBMCs. This TCR was recovered from a woman aged 50 to 65 in good health and CMV-seronegative. V gene TRBV6-1 combines with J gene TRBJ2-7, with unresolved D. The chain's CDR3 is CASSEALRGSYEQYF. CDR3 coding DNA: TGTGCCAGCAGTGAAGCGCTTCGCGGCTCCTACGAGCAGTACTTC.